Listed here are 25 T cell receptor beta chains from one sample, sequenced in a study of shared clonotypes between healthy human individuals. TCRdb's table, derived via immunoSEQ multiplex PCR, lists solely in-frame clones and lacks some. The top ten clones hold roughly an eighth of a sample with approximately 480,000 clones, 75% to 80% of them seen once. The sample consisted of PBMCs. The origin of the receptors is a middle-aged woman in good health. Some clones in this sample may be carry-over from other donors' samples.

This chain connects TRBV7-9 to TRBJ1-4; tentative D call: TRBD1 (6 bases). The CDR3 runs to 13 residues. CDR1 SEHNR and CDR2 FQNEAQ come from the germline V gene (reference sequence). Trimming shortened V by 6 bases and J by 4 bases, and 9 bases separated the two germline ends. CDR3 DNA: TGTGCCAGCAGAGGACAGATTAATGAAAAACTGTTTTTT. Its protein product is CASRGQINEKLFF. Variable domain in full (rest from reference TRBV7-9 and TRBJ1-4): DTGVSQNPRHKITKRGQNVTFRCDPISEHNRLYWYRQTLGQGPEFLTYFQNEAQLEKSRLLSDRFSAERPKGSFSTLEIQRTEQGDSAMYLCASRGQINEKLFFGSGTQLSVL.

Comment on this clone: Germline and junction disagree at one end, which may indicate a read error. The chain combines TRBV7-7 with TRBJ1-4; a weak D match, TRBD1 (6 bases). This CDR3 is 15 amino acids long. The germline V gene has CDR1 SSHAT and CDR2 FNYEAQ (reference sequence). DNA of the CDR3: TGTGCTAGCAGCTTTCGCGCACACAGGGACGAAAAACTGTTTTTT. Residues: CASSFRAHRDEKLFF.

The chain has TRBV6-5 and TRBJ2-1, with D hard to call. Germline values: CDR1 MNHEY, CDR2 SVGAGI. V lost 0 bases, J lost 6 bases, and 9 bases lay in between. The CDR3 is 14 amino acids. CDR3 amino acids: CASSYSRPSNEQFF. DNA for the CDR3: TGTGCCAGCAGTTACTCAAGGCCATCCAATGAGCAGTTCTTC.

This clone was detected only once. The chain uses TRBV2 and TRBJ2-7, with D maybe TRBD1 (5 bases). The V gene lost 4 bases and the J gene lost 4 bases, with 11 bases spanning the gap. The CDR3 spans 13 residues. Germline V gene data show CDR1 as SNHLY and CDR2 as FYNNEI. The CDR3 region has the DNA TGTGCCAGCAGTGGACAGTACCCTTACGAGCAGTACTTC. Translation gives CASSGQYPYEQYF.

This clone was observed a few times. The chain joins TRBV15 to TRBJ1-2, with D unclear. Germline CDR1 is LNHNV and CDR2 is YYDKDF (reference sequence). The CDR3 runs 11 residues. The ends were cut back, 5 bases at V and 2 bases at J, with 3 bases in the middle. The CDR3 loop is CATSYNYGYTF. In DNA, the CDR3 is TGTGCCACCAGCTACAACTATGGCTACACCTTC.

This clone was counted a few times. This chain links TRBV2 with TRBJ1-1, with TRBD1 matching 8 bases. Germline values: CDR1 SNHLY, CDR2 FYNNEI. The CDR3 consists of 15 residues. V shed 6 bases and J 4 bases; nucleotides not matched to a gene: 10. CDR3 bases: TGTGCCAGCAGGATTAACAGGGGGGGCCCCACTGAAGCTTTCTTT. Translated, it gives CASRINRGGPTEAFF.

About this clone: A much bigger clone sits one base away, suggesting this may be a read error. This same CDR3 is encoded by further DNA sequences in the sample. The chain's CDR3 is CASTRTGVLGQPQHF. Here the CDR3 DNA reads TGCGCCAGCACCCGAACCGGGGTTCTGGGGCAGCCCCAGCATTTT. V and J are TRBV4-1 and TRBJ1-5; D remains unclear. Germline lookup yields CDR1 MGHRA and CDR2 YSYEKL. Between the trimmed V and J ends, which lost 7 bases and 7 bases, there was a span of 20 bases. The CDR3 contains 15 residues.

This clone was observed a handful of times. V and J are TRBV14 and TRBJ2-1; D is unresolved. The germline V and J ends were trimmed by 0 bases and 7 bases, with 7 bases remaining between them. The germline V gene encodes CDR1 SGHDN and CDR2 FVKESK. The CDR3 extends over 13 amino acids. CDR3 bases: TGTGCCAGCAGCCAAGATGTATGGAATGAGCAGTTCTTC. Its protein is CASSQDVWNEQFF.

The chain links TRBV7-9 to TRBJ1-4; 8 bases are a match to TRBD1. Germline lookup yields CDR1 SEHNR and CDR2 FQNEAQ (reference sequence). V lost 2 bases, J lost 2 bases, and 7 bases stayed unmatched. The length of the CDR3 is 17 residues. CDR3 amino acids: CASSLWTGWDTNEKLFF. In nucleotides, the CDR3 is TGTGCCAGCAGCTTATGGACAGGGTGGGACACTAATGAAAAACTGTTTTTT.

This chain links TRBV7-6 with TRBJ2-3, with D tentatively TRBD1 or TRBD2 (5 bases each). The V end was cut by 4 bases, the J end by 7 bases, with 12 bases between. Germline V gene data show CDR1 as SGHVS and CDR2 as FNYEAQ. This CDR3 comprises 13 residues. The CDR3 DNA reads as TGTGCCAGCAGCTCGGCAGGGACGCATACGCAGTATTTT. This codes for CASSSAGTHTQYF.

Comment on this clone: This same CDR3 is encoded by further DNA sequences in the sample. The rearrangement joins TRBV10-3 to TRBJ2-7, with 7 bases aligning to TRBD1. The CDR3 loop spans 15 amino acids. The V gene's germline CDR1 is ENHRY and CDR2 SYGVKD. V shed 0 bases and J 2 bases; nucleotides not matched to a gene: 4. The CDR3: CAISESGQGAYEQYF. CDR3 nucleotides: TGTGCCATCAGTGAGTCCGGGCAGGGGGCCTACGAGCAGTACTTC.

The V and J genes are TRBV19 and TRBJ2-3, with TRBD2 matching over 11 bases. The CDR3 has 16 residues. V lost 4 bases to trimming and J lost 4 bases; unmatched junction nucleotides: 7. Germline V gene data show CDR1 as LNHDA and CDR2 as SQIVND (reference sequence). CDR3 sequence reads: CASSRRLAGSADTQYF. The CDR3 bases are TGTGCCAGTAGTAGAAGACTAGCGGGGTCAGCAGATACGCAGTATTTT. Variable domain in full (rest from reference TRBV19 and TRBJ2-3): DGGITQSPKYLFRKEGQNVTLSCEQNLNHDAMYWYRQDPGQGLRLIYYSQIVNDFQKGDIAEGYSVSREKKESFPLTVTSAQKNPTAFYLCASSRRLAGSADTQYFGPGTRLTVL.

The chain has TRBV19 and TRBJ2-2, with D uncertain. There are 16 residues in the CDR3. Germline V gene sequence: CDR1 LNHDA, CDR2 SQIVND (reference sequence). The V gene lost 4 bases and the J gene lost 0 bases, with 12 bases spanning the gap. The CDR3 DNA is TGTGCCAGTAGTACCCCCGGGCCAGCGAACACCGGGGAGCTGTTTTTT. This sequence encodes CASSTPGPANTGELFF.

In its sample, this clone was seen a few times. The chain recombines TRBV10-3 with TRBJ2-2, with D possibly matching TRBD2 (6 bases). Germline V lookup: CDR1 ENHRY, CDR2 SYGVKD. The ends were cut back, 4 bases at V and 5 bases at J, with 14 bases in the middle. The CDR3 totals 15 residues. This CDR3 is CAISAKSGQTGELFF. In DNA form, the CDR3 reads TGTGCCATCAGTGCCAAGAGCGGGCAGACCGGGGAGCTGTTTTTT.

This clone has a single count. This sequence joins TRBV23-1 and TRBJ2-3; 11 bases map to TRBD1. TRBV23-1 is an open reading frame, and its role is uncertain. The V segment lost 7 bases and the J segment 2 bases; nucleotides outside the gene matches: 8. CDR3 size: 16 residues. CDR3 DNA sequence: TGCGCCAGCATCTCGGGGACAGGGGGAAACACAGATACGCAGTATTTT. Amino acids: CASISGTGGNTDTQYF.

The V call is TRBV6-5, the J call TRBJ2-2; either TRBD1 or TRBD2 may fit D (6 bases each). In germline, CDR1 is MNHEY, CDR2 SVGAGI. The CDR3 is 15 residues long. Trimming removed 4 bases from V and 1 base from J, with 10 bases in between. The CDR3, as DNA: TGTGCCAGCAGTTCACAGGGAGGGAACACCGGGGAGCTGTTTTTT. This translates into CASSSQGGNTGELFF.

The chain has TRBV5-1 and TRBJ2-1; 7 nucleotides align to TRBD1. This CDR3 contains 17 residues. Germline CDR1 and CDR2: SGHRS and YFSETQ. The junction had 15 bases not matched to a gene; V was cut back by 0 bases and J by 9 bases. CDR3 amino acids: CASSLGYGTVEGGEQFF. CDR3 sequence (DNA): TGCGCCAGCAGCTTGGGATACGGGACAGTTGAAGGAGGTGAGCAGTTCTTC.

V is TRBV5-1 and J is TRBJ2-3, with TRBD2 matching 15 bases. Unmatched junction bases numbered 4, after V lost 4 bases and J lost 4 bases. Germline-derived CDR1 and CDR2 are SGHRS and YFSETQ. The CDR3 loop spans 16 amino acids. CDR3 coding DNA: TGCGCCAGCAGCCCCTGGACTAGCGGGGGGGCAGATACGCAGTATTTT. It codes for CASSPWTSGGADTQYF. Full variable domain (remainder filled in from reference TRBV5-1 and TRBJ2-3): KAGVTQTPRYLIKTRGQQVTLSCSPISGHRSVSWYQQTPGQGLQFLFEYFSETQRNKGNFPGRFSGRQFSNSRSEMNVSTLELGDSALYLCASSPWTSGGADTQYFGPGTRLTVL.

V is TRBV16 and J is TRBJ1-2; tentative D call: TRBD1 (5 bases). V lost 2 bases and J lost 8, with 12 bases in between. Germline assignment: CDR1 KGHSY and CDR2 FQNENV. The length of the CDR3 is 13 residues. Written as DNA, the CDR3 is TGTGCCAGCAGCCAAGGGGGGATGGGCGGCTACACCTTC. Its translation: CASSQGGMGGYTF.

The V gene is TRBV10-3, the J gene TRBJ1-1; 10 nucleotides match TRBD1. This CDR3 is 12 amino acids long. The ends lost 6 bases at V and 6 bases at J; junction bases unmatched: 1. Germline loops: CDR1 ENHRY, CDR2 SYGVKD. The CDR3 protein is CAIRGTGAEAFF. Here the CDR3 DNA reads TGTGCCATCAGAGGGACAGGGGCTGAAGCTTTCTTT.

The chain is built from TRBV11-3 and TRBJ2-1; no firm D call. This CDR3 has 13 residues. V was pared by 4 bases and J by 2 bases, with 6 bases between. Germline loops: CDR1 SGHNT, CDR2 YENEEA. The CDR3 DNA follows: TGTGCCAGCAGCTCTCAGGCCTACAATGAGCAGTTCTTC. Its translation: CASSSQAYNEQFF.

This clone came up a few times. J is TRBJ1-4 and V is TRBV19; the D gene is possibly TRBD1 (6 bases). This CDR3 spans 15 amino acids. Germline assignment: CDR1 LNHDA and CDR2 SQIVND (reference sequence). The ends were cut back, 4 bases at V and 0 bases at J, with 9 bases in the middle. CDR3 bases: TGTGCCAGTAGTACGAGACAGGCAACTAATGAAAAACTGTTTTTT. Protein sequence: CASSTRQATNEKLFF.

The chain combines TRBV7-3 with TRBJ2-1, with D possibly matching TRBD1 (5 bases). Germline V gives CDR1 SGHTA, CDR2 FQGTGA. V lost 5 bases to trimming and J lost 0 bases, with 11 bases between them. The CDR3 is 15 amino acids. The CDR3 sequence is CASSMVRGSYNEQFF. DNA for the CDR3: TGTGCCAGCAGCATGGTAAGGGGCTCCTACAATGAGCAGTTCTTC.

The J gene is TRBJ1-2, the V gene TRBV5-6, with D hard to call. The V gene's germline CDR1 is SGHDT and CDR2 YYEEEE. This CDR3 spans 15 amino acids. Trimming pared 0 bases from V and 1 base from J, leaving 10 bases between. The CDR3 DNA follows: TGTGCCAGCAGCTTGGGGCAGCTTTTTAACTATGGCTACACCTTC. This encodes CASSLGQLFNYGYTF.

The chain carries TRBV7-8 and TRBJ2-1; TRBD2 matches 8 bases. This CDR3 spans 16 amino acids. Looked up from germline, CDR1 is SGHVS and CDR2 is FQNEAQ. J lost 2 bases, V lost 2 bases, and 5 bases had no gene match. The CDR3: CASSLTPTSAYNEQFF. The DNA of the CDR3 is TGTGCCAGCAGCTTAACGCCGACTAGCGCCTACAATGAGCAGTTCTTC.